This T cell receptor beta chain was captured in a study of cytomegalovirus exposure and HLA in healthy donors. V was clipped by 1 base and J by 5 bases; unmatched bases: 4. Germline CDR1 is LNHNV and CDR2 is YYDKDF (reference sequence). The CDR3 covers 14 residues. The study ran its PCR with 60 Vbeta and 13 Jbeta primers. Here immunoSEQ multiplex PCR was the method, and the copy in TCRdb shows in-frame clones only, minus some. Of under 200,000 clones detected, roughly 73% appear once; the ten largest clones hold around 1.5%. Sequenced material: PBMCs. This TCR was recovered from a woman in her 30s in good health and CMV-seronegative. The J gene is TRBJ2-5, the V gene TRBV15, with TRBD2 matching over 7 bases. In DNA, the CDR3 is TGTGCCACCAGCAGAGGGGAGGGGAGGGAGACCCAGTACTTC. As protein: CATSRGEGRETQYF. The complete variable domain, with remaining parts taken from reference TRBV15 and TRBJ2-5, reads DAMVIQNPRYQVTQFGKPVTLSCSQTLNHNVMYWYQQKSSQAPKLLFHYYDKDFNNEADTPDNFQSRRPNTSFCFLDIRSPGLGDTAMYLCATSRGEGRETQYFGPGTRLLVL.